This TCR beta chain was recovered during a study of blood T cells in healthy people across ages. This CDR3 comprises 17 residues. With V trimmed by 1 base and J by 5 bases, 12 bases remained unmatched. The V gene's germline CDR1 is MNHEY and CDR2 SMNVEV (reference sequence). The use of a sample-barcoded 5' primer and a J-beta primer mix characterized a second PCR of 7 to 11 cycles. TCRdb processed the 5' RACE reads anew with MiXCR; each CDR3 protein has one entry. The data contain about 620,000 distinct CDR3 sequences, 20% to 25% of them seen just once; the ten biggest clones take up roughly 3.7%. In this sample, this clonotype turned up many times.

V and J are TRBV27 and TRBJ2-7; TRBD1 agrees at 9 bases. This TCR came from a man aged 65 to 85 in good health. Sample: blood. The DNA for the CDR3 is TGTGCCAGCAGTTTATGGGATTACAGGGGGCAAATTGACGAGCAGTACTTC. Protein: CASSLWDYRGQIDEQYF.